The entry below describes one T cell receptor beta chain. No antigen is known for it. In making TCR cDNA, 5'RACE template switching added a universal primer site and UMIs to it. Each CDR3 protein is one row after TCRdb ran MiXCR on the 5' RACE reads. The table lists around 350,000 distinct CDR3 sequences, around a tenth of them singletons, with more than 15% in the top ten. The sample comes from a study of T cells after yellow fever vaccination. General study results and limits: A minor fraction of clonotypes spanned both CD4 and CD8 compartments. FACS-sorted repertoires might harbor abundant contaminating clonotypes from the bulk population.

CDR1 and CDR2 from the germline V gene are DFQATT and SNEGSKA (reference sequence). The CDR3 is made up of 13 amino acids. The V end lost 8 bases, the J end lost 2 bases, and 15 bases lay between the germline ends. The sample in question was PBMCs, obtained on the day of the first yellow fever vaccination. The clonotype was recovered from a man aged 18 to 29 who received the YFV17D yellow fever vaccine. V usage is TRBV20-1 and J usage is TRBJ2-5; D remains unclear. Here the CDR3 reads CSCQGRAQETQYF. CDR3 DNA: TGCAGTTGTCAAGGACGGGCTCAAGAGACCCAGTACTTC.